These 2 T cell receptor beta chains originate from one sample sequenced in a study of control samples from healthy donors and cancer patients. Data came from immunoSEQ multiplex PCR; TCRdb stores just in-frame clones and leaves some out. The data hold 25,000 to 30,000 clones, with roughly 85% observed a single time. Source material: formalin-fixed, paraffin-embedded tissue. The source of these receptors is a female donor with melanoma.

J is TRBJ1-2 and V is TRBV7-9, with D possibly being TRBD1 (5 bases). Germline assignment: CDR1 SEHNR and CDR2 FQNEAQ (reference sequence). The V and J ends lost 5 bases and 7 bases respectively, with 17 bases between them. The CDR3 is 14 amino acids. CDR3 bases: TGTGCCAGCAGCCTTCCGGGGCTTTTGAGTGGCTACACCTTC. This translates into CASSLPGLLSGYTF. The full variable domain, completed using reference TRBV7-9 and TRBJ1-2, is DTGVSQNPRHKITKRGQNVTFRCDPISEHNRLYWYRQTLGQGPEFLTYFQNEAQLEKSRLLSDRFSAERPKGSFSTLEIQRTEQGDSAMYLCASSLPGLLSGYTFGSGTRLTVV.

The chain links TRBV11-1 to TRBJ1-1; 9 positions agree with TRBD1. The CDR3 contains 15 residues. Germline V gives CDR1 SGHAT, CDR2 FQDESV (reference sequence). The J segment lost 7 bases and the V segment lost 2 bases, leaving 8 bases of the junction unmatched. CDR3 loop: CASSLSFGQGNEAFF. The DNA of the CDR3 is TGTGCCAGCAGCTTATCGTTCGGACAGGGGAATGAAGCTTTCTTT.